Listed below are T cell receptor beta chains from one sample, sequenced in a study of T cell responses to AZD1222 COVID-19 vaccine. The table came from immunoSEQ multiplex PCR; TCRdb's copy has only in-frame clones and leaves some out. This table holds around 120,000 clones, approximately 91% found once. Sequenced material: peripheral blood, taken on day 0 of AZD1222 vaccination. All receptors derive from an adult in good health. Both conserved end residues are part of each CDR3. Each record gives: CDR3 protein, V gene, J gene.

CDR3: CATDRGPYSNQPQHF
V: TRBV19
J: TRBJ1-5

CDR3: CASSLVVGDTEAFF
V: TRBV7-6
J: TRBJ1-1

CDR3: CASPLSGTSGYEQYF
V: TRBV27
J: TRBJ2-7

CDR3: CASSLSGAKGYTF
V: TRBV27
J: TRBJ1-2

CDR3: CASRGDGYTF
V: TRBV6-5
J: TRBJ1-2

CDR3: CSVEASGTGSYEQYF
V: TRBV29-1
J: TRBJ2-7

CDR3: CASSLAGLAGETQYF
V: TRBV5-1
J: TRBJ2-5

CDR3: CASSIGQGEGGYTF
V: TRBV5-1
J: TRBJ1-2

CDR3: CATGQGAAGNTIYF
V: TRBV28
J: TRBJ1-3

CDR3: CASTTLGQLNF
V: TRBV6-6
J: TRBJ2-7

CDR3: CASSEPRGGLARTDTQYF
V: TRBV25-1
J: TRBJ2-3

CDR3: CASTSGGSEQYF
V: TRBV10-2
J: TRBJ2-7

CDR3: CASSLRRGSAEAFF
V: TRBV28
J: TRBJ1-1

CDR3: CASSRTSGKSTDTQYF
V: TRBV2
J: TRBJ2-3

CDR3: CASSLAGTSGSTDTQYF
V: TRBV5-1
J: TRBJ2-3

CDR3: CASSDSNRPQHF
V: TRBV6-5
J: TRBJ1-5

CDR3: CSALGEETQYF
V: TRBV20-1
J: TRBJ2-5

CDR3: CASSPDVGSYNEQFF
V: TRBV5-4
J: TRBJ2-1

CDR3: CASSANTEAFF
V: TRBV25-1
J: TRBJ1-1

CDR3: CASSRDRGHYGYTF
V: TRBV14
J: TRBJ1-2

CDR3: CAWARTDTQYF
V: TRBV30
J: TRBJ2-3

CDR3: CASSLLGFNYGYTF
V: TRBV7-9
J: TRBJ1-2

CDR3: CASSLEGDYGYTF
V: TRBV12-3/TRBV12-4
J: TRBJ1-2

CDR3: CASSLRAQSPYGYTF
V: TRBV27
J: TRBJ1-2

CDR3: CASTPGQTVYQPQHF
V: TRBV19
J: TRBJ1-5

CDR3: CASSLVLAGAGELFF
V: TRBV7-2
J: TRBJ2-2

CDR3: CASSVSGQGMGFYGYTF
V: TRBV6-1
J: TRBJ1-2

CDR3: CSGMNTEAFF
V: TRBV29-1
J: TRBJ1-1

CDR3: CASSLAGVLNEQFF
V: TRBV5-1
J: TRBJ2-1

CDR3: CASRRKGEQYF
V: TRBV28
J: TRBJ2-7

CDR3: CASSRLAVNEQFF
V: TRBV12-3/TRBV12-4
J: TRBJ2-1

CDR3: CATSETGMQPQHF
V: TRBV24-1
J: TRBJ1-5

CDR3: CASSPVAASSNYGYTF
V: TRBV27
J: TRBJ1-2

CDR3: CASSKTAGTRALQETQYF
V: TRBV5-1
J: TRBJ2-5

CDR3: CASRGAPNTEAFF
V: TRBV28
J: TRBJ1-1

CDR3: CASSLGGPGTGGTDTQYF
V: TRBV5-6
J: TRBJ2-3

CDR3: CASISPTGTGNTIYF
V: TRBV28
J: TRBJ1-3

CDR3: CSASGQGASTDTQYF
V: TRBV20-1
J: TRBJ2-3

CDR3: CASSRTGTGEGNTIYF
V: TRBV5-1
J: TRBJ1-3

CDR3: CASSETLNYGYTF
V: TRBV2
J: TRBJ1-2

CDR3: CATEDRGDTQYF
V: TRBV24-1
J: TRBJ2-3

CDR3: CASSPLIGNTIYF
V: TRBV18
J: TRBJ1-3